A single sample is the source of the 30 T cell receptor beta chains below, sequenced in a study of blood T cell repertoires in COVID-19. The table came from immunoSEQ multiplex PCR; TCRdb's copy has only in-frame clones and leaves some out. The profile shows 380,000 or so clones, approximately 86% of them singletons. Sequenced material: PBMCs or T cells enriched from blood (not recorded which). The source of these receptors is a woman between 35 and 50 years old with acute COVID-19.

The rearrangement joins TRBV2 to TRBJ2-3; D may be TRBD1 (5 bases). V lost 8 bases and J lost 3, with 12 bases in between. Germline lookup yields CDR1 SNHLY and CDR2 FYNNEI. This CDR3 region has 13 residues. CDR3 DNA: TGTGCCAGCCGCAGGGTAGGGACAGATACGCAGTATTTT. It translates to CASRRVGTDTQYF.

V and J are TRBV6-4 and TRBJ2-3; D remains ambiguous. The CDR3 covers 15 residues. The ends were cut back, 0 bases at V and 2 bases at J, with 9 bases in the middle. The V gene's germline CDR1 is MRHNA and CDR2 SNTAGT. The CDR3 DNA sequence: TGTGCCAGCAGTGACTCAAACCTACTCACAGATACGCAGTATTTT. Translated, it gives CASSDSNLLTDTQYF.

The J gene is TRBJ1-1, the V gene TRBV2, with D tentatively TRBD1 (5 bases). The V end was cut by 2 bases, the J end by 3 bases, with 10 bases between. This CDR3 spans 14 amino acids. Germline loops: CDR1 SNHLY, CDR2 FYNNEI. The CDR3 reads CASSERQQDTEAFF. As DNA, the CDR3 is TGTGCCAGCAGTGAAAGACAGCAGGACACTGAAGCTTTCTTT.

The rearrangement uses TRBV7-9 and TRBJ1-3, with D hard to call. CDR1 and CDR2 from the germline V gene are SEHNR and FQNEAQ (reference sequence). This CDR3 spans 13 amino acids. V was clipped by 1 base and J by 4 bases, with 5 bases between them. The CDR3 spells CASSLGLGNTIYF. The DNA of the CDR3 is TGTGCCAGCAGCTTAGGTCTGGGAAACACCATATATTTT.

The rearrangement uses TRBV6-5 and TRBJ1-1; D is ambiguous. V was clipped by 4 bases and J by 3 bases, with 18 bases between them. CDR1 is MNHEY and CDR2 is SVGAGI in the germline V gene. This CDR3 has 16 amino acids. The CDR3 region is CASSSRGSVLYTEAFF. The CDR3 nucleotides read TGTGCCAGCAGTTCAAGAGGTTCGGTTTTGTACACTGAAGCTTTCTTT.

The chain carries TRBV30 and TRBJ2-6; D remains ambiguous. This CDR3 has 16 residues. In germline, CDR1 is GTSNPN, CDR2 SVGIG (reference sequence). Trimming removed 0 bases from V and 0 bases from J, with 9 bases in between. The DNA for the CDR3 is TGTGCCTGGAGTGTTAAACATACCTCTGGGGCCAACGTCCTGACTTTC. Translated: CAWSVKHTSGANVLTF.

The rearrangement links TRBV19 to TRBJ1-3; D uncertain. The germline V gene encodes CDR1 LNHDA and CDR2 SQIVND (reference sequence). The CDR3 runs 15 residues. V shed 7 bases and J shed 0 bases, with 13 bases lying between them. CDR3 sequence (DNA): TGTGCCAGTATCCCGTTGGAGGGCTCTGGAAACACCATATATTTT. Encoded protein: CASIPLEGSGNTIYF.

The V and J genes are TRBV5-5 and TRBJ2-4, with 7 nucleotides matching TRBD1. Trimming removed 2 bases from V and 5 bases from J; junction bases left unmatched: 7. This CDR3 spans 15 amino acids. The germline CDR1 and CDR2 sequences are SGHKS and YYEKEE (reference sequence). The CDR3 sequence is CASSLVNRGQNIQYF. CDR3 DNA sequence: TGTGCCAGCAGCTTAGTTAACAGGGGCCAAAACATTCAGTACTTC.

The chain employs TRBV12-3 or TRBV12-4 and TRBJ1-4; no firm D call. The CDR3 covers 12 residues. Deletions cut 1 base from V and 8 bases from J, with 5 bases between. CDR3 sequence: CASSLVGEKLFF. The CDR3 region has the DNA TGTGCCAGCAGTTTAGTCGGGGAAAAACTGTTTTTT.

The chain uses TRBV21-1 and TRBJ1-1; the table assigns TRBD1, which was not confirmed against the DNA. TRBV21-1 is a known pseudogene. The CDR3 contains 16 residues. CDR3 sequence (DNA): TGTGCCAGCAGCAAAGGGGGACAGGTCATGGACATTGAAGCTTTCTTT. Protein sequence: CASSKGGQVMDIEAFF.

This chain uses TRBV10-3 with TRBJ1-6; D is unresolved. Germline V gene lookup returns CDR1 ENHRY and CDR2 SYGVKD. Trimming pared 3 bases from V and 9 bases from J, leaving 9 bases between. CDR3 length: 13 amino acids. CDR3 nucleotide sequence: TGTGCCATCAGTGACGGGGTAGGTTCACCCCTCCACTTT. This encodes CAISDGVGSPLHF.

This CDR3 is CASSQVGGGYNEQFF. CDR3 in DNA: TGTGCCAGCAGCCAAGTAGGGGGGGGCTACAATGAGCAGTTCTTC. The V and J genes are TRBV3-1 (or the pseudogene TRBV3-2) and TRBJ2-1, with TRBD2 as a possible D gene (7 bases). CDR1 LGHDT and CDR2 YNNKEL come from the germline V gene (reference sequence). The CDR3 runs to 15 residues. Between the trimmed V and J ends, which lost 1 base and 3 bases, there was a span of 10 bases.

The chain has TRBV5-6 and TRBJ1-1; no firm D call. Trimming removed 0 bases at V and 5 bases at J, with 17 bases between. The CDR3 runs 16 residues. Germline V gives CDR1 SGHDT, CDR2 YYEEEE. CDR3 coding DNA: TGTGCCAGCAGCTTGGATTTTCGGACTCCTACTACTGAAGCTTTCTTT. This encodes CASSLDFRTPTTEAFF.

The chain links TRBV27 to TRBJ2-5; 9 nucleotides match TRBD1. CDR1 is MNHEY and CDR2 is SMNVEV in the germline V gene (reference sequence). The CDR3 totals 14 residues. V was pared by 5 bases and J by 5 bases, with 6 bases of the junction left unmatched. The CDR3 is CASSRNRGRETQYF. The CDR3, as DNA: TGTGCCAGCAGTCGGAACAGGGGGCGGGAGACCCAGTACTTC.

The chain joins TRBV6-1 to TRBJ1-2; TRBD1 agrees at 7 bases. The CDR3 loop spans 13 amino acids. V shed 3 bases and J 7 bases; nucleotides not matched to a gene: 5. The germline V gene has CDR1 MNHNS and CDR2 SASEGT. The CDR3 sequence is CASSEAGQFGYTF. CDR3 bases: TGTGCCAGCAGTGAGGCGGGACAGTTTGGCTACACCTTC.

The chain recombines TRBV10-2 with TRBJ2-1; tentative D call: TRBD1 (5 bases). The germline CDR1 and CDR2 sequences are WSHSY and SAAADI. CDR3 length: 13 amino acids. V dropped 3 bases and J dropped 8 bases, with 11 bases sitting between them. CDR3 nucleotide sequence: TGCGCCAGCAGTGATTCCCAGGGCTATGAGCAGTTCTTC. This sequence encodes CASSDSQGYEQFF.

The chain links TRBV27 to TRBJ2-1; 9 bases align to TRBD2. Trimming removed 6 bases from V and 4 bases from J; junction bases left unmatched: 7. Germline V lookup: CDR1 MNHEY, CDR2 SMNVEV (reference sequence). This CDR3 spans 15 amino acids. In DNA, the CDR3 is TGTGCCAGCAGCTCAGCGGGGGGACCGTACAATGAGCAGTTCTTC. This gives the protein CASSSAGGPYNEQFF.

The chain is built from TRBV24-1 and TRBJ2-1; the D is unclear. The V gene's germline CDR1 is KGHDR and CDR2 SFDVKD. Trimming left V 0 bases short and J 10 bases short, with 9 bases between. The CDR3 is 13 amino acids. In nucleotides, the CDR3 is TGTGCCACCAGTGATTTGCAAAACAGAGAGCAGTTCTTC. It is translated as CATSDLQNREQFF.

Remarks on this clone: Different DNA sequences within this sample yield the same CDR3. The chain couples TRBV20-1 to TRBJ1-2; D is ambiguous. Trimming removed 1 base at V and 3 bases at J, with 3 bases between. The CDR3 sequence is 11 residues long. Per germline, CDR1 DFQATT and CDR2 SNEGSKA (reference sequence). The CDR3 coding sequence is TGCAGTGCTAGAGGAGACTATGGCTACACCTTC. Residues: CSARGDYGYTF.

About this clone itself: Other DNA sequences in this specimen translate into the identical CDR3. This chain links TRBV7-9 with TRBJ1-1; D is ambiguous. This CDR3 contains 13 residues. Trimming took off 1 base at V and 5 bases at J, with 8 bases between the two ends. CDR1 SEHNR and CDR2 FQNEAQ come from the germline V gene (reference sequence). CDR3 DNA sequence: TGTGCCAGCAGCTTAGAACTCGGTACTGAAGCTTTCTTT. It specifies CASSLELGTEAFF.

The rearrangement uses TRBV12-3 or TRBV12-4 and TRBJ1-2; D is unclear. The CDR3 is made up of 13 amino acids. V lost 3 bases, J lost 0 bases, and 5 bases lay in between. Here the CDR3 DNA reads TGTGCCAGCAGTTTCGGAGCTAACTATGGCTACACCTTC. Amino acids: CASSFGANYGYTF.

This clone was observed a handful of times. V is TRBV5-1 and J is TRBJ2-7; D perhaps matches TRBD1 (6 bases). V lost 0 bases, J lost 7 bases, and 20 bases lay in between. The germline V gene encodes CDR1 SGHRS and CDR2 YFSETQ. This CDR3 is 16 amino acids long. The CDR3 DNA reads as TGCGCCAGCAGCTTGGTAGAAGGGGGTTCCCCTAGGGAGCAGTACTTC. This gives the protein CASSLVEGGSPREQYF.

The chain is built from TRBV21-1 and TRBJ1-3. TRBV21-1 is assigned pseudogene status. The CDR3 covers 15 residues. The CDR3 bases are TGTGCCAGCAGCCGAGTGAAATACTCTGGAAACACCATATATTTT. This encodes CASSRVKYSGNTIYF.

CDR3: CASSRDSEGPQHF. The CDR3 DNA reads TGTGCCAGTAGTAGGGACAGCGAGGGGCCCCAGCATTTT. The chain carries TRBV19 and TRBJ1-5; TRBD1 agrees at 7 bases. The V segment lost 4 bases and the J segment 9 bases; nucleotides outside the gene matches: 6. Germline assignment: CDR1 LNHDA and CDR2 SQIVND (reference sequence). The CDR3 totals 13 residues. Full variable domain (missing parts from reference TRBV19 and TRBJ1-5): DGGITQSPKYLFRKEGQNVTLSCEQNLNHDAMYWYRQDPGQGLRLIYYSQIVNDFQKGDIAEGYSVSREKKESFPLTVTSAQKNPTAFYLCASSRDSEGPQHFGDGTRLSIL.

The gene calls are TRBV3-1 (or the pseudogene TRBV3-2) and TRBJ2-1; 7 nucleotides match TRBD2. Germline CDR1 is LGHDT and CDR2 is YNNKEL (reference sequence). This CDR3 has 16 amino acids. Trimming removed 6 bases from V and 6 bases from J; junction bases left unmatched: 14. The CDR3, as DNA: TGTGCCAGCAGTGTTACTAGCGCTATTCCCCCCAATGAGCAGTTCTTC. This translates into CASSVTSAIPPNEQFF.

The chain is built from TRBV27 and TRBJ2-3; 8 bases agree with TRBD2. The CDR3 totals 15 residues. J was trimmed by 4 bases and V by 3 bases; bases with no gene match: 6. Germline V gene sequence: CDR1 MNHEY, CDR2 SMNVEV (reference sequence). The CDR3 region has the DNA TGTGCCAGCAGTTTTCGGGGGGGGCCCTCAGATACGCAGTATTTT. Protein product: CASSFRGGPSDTQYF.

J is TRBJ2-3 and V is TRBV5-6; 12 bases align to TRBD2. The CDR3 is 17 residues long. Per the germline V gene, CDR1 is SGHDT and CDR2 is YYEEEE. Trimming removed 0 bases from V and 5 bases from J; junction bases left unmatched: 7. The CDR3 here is CASSLGFGLAGLDTQYF. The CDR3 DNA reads TGTGCCAGCAGCTTGGGATTCGGACTAGCGGGGTTAGATACGCAGTATTTT. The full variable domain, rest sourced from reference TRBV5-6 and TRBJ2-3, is DAGVTQSPTHLIKTRGQQVTLRCSPKSGHDTVSWYQQALGQGPQFIFQYYEEEERQRGNFPDRFSGHQFPNYSSELNVNALLLGDSALYLCASSLGFGLAGLDTQYFGPGTRLTVL.

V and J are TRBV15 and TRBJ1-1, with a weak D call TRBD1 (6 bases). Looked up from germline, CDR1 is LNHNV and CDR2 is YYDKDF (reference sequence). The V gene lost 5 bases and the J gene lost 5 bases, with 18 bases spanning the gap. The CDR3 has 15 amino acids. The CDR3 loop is CATSGGSRTATEAFF. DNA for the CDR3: TGTGCCACCAGCGGAGGGTCCCGGACAGCGACTGAAGCTTTCTTT.

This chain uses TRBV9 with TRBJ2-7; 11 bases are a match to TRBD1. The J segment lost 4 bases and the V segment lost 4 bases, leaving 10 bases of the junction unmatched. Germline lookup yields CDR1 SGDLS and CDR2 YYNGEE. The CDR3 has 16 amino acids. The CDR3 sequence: CASSMQLGTGGYEQYF. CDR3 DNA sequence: TGTGCCAGCAGCATGCAGTTAGGGACAGGGGGGTACGAGCAGTACTTC.

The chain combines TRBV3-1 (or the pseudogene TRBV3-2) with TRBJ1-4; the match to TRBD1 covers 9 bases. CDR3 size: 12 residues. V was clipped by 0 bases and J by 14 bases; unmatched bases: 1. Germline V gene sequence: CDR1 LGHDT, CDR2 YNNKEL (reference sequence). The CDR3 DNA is TGTGCCAGCAGCCAAGAGGGGACAGGGCTGTTTTTT. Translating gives CASSQEGTGLFF.